This T cell receptor beta chain derives from a study of blood T cell repertoires in COVID-19. The V end was cut by 6 bases, the J end by 6 bases, with 11 bases between. This CDR3 region has 12 residues. Profiling relied on immunoSEQ multiplex PCR, and the TCRdb table lists in-frame clones only, not all of them. The profile shows around 500,000 clones, approximately 83% of them singletons. The specimen was peripheral blood. The TCR was taken from a human donor in a cohort sampled during active COVID-19. The V and J genes are TRBV12-3 or TRBV12-4 and TRBJ1-2, with a tentative D call TRBD1 (6 bases). This CDR3 is CASSTGIHGYTF. The CDR3 DNA reads as TGTGCCAGCAGCACAGGGATACATGGCTACACCTTC.